A single sample is the source of the 32 T cell receptor beta chains below, sequenced in a study of T-cell reconstitution after alpha-beta-depleted transplantation in children. TCRbeta library preparation incorporated unique molecular identifiers. TCRdb reanalysed the PCR reads using MiXCR and keeps one entry per CDR3 protein. The sample includes about 97,000 distinct CDR3 sequences, about 6.8% of them seen just once. Sequences were derived from PBMCs, sampled before TCRalphabeta/CD19-depleted stem cell transplant. The receptors come from a boy aged 2 to 10 with acute lymphoblastic leukemia, due to receive a stem cell transplant.

This clonotype was found many times. This chain links TRBV29-1 with TRBJ1-1; D uncertain. The germline V gene encodes CDR1 SQVTM and CDR2 ANQGSEA. This CDR3 has 13 amino acids. V was clipped by 1 base and J by 1 base, with 7 bases between them. CDR3 in amino acids: CSVEARTNTEAFF. DNA for the CDR3: TGCAGCGTTGAAGCCCGGACGAACACTGAAGCTTTCTTT.

This clonotype was recorded at least ten times. V gene TRBV20-1 combines with J gene TRBJ2-7; D is unresolved. This CDR3 is 11 amino acids long. The V and J ends lost 3 bases and 5 bases respectively, with 8 bases between them. Germline CDR1 and CDR2: DFQATT and SNEGSKA (reference sequence). CDR3 sequence reads: CSARAAHEQYF. In nucleotides, the CDR3 is TGCAGTGCTAGGGCCGCCCACGAGCAGTACTTC.

This clonotype was recorded many times. This chain uses TRBV2 with TRBJ2-3; possibly TRBD2 for D (6 bases). The CDR3 totals 15 residues. Trimming took 6 bases from V and 2 from J, leaving 15 bases between them. Per the germline V gene, CDR1 is SNHLY and CDR2 is FYNNEI. CDR3 sequence: CASSGTLLDTDTQYF. DNA for the CDR3: TGTGCCAGCAGCGGGACTTTACTCGACACAGATACGCAGTATTTT. The full variable domain, with the rest looked up from reference TRBV2 and TRBJ2-3, is EPEVTQTPSHQVTQMGQEVILRCVPISNHLYFYWYRQILGQKVEFLVSFYNNEISEKSEIFDDQFSVERPDGSNFTLKIRSTKLEDSAMYFCASSGTLLDTDTQYFGPGTRLTVL.

The sample holds a few counts of this clonotype. The chain joins TRBV9 to TRBJ2-2, with 14 bases that match TRBD2. Germline CDR1 is SGDLS and CDR2 is YYNGEE. This CDR3 comprises 18 residues. With 4 bases clipped from V and 3 bases from J, the junction kept 8 bases outside the gene matches. The CDR3 protein is CASSMTSGGAIDTGELFF. CDR3 nucleotide sequence: TGTGCCAGCAGCATGACTAGCGGGGGGGCCATTGACACCGGGGAGCTGTTTTTT.

In this sample, this clonotype turned up many times. J is TRBJ1-2 and V is TRBV19, with D hard to call. This CDR3 region has 13 residues. The V gene lost 6 bases and the J gene lost 8 bases, with 16 bases spanning the gap. Germline V lookup: CDR1 LNHDA, CDR2 SQIVND (reference sequence). CDR3 sequence: CASSPEAIRGYTF. The DNA of the CDR3 is TGTGCCAGTAGCCCGGAAGCTATTAGGGGCTACACCTTC.

This clonotype was picked up many times. Written as DNA, the CDR3 is TGTGCCAGCACGAACCAAATGAACACTGAAGCTTTCTTT. Its translation is CASTNQMNTEAFF. The V call is TRBV2, the J call TRBJ1-1; D uncertain. Germline values: CDR1 SNHLY, CDR2 FYNNEI. This CDR3 contains 13 residues. V was shortened by 7 bases and J by 0 bases, with 9 bases between the two germline ends.

The sample holds many counts of this clonotype. The rearrangement joins TRBV27 to TRBJ2-7, with D possibly matching TRBD1 (5 bases). Between the trimmed V and J ends, which lost 6 bases and 3 bases, there was a span of 12 bases. The CDR3 covers 13 residues. Germline V gene sequence: CDR1 MNHEY, CDR2 SMNVEV (reference sequence). DNA of the CDR3: TGTGCCAGCAGCCTGCGACAGAGCTACGAGCAGTACTTC. Amino acids: CASSLRQSYEQYF.

This clonotype showed up just a few times. V and J are TRBV19 and TRBJ2-7; D perhaps matches TRBD2 (6 bases). The CDR3 length is 15 residues. CDR1 and CDR2 (germline): LNHDA, SQIVND (reference sequence). Trimming shortened V by 7 bases and J by 4 bases, and 20 bases separated the two germline ends. In DNA, the CDR3 is TGTGCCAGTATTGGGGGGTCGTCCTACCGGTACGAGCAGTACTTC. As protein: CASIGGSSYRYEQYF.

This clonotype showed up many times. The chain combines TRBV12-3 or TRBV12-4 with TRBJ1-2, with TRBD1 matching 7 bases. V lost 5 bases, J lost 7 bases, and 10 bases stayed unmatched. The length of the CDR3 is 14 residues. CDR3 DNA sequence: TGTGCCAGCAGTCAGGACAGGATCAGTAGTGGCTACACCTTC. It codes for CASSQDRISSGYTF.

This clonotype was observed many times. This chain joins TRBV7-9 and TRBJ1-1, with D perhaps TRBD1 (6 bases). V was cut by 1 base and J by 6 bases, with 9 bases left in between. Germline V CDR1 and CDR2: SEHNR, FQNEAQ (reference sequence). This CDR3 has 13 residues. CDR3 coding DNA: TGTGCCAGCAGCTTAGAAGGGGGGTCTGAAGCTTTCTTT. Its protein is CASSLEGGSEAFF.

This clonotype was picked up many times. This rearrangement joins TRBV7-8 to TRBJ2-5; D call uncertain. The CDR3 runs 14 residues. In germline, CDR1 is SGHVS, CDR2 FQNEAQ. Trimming removed 1 base at V and 5 bases at J, with 11 bases between. Here the CDR3 reads CASSLGRIGETQYF. CDR3 coding DNA: TGTGCCAGCAGCTTAGGGCGGATCGGGGAGACCCAGTACTTC.

This clonotype occurred many times. This chain connects TRBV6-5 to TRBJ2-5; TRBD1 aligns across 8 bases. V lost 4 bases to trimming and J lost 1 base; unmatched junction nucleotides: 5. Germline V gives CDR1 MNHEY, CDR2 SVGAGI. The CDR3 runs 15 residues. CDR3 loop: CASSSTGDLQETQYF. The CDR3 bases are TGTGCCAGCAGTTCGACAGGGGACCTCCAAGAGACCCAGTACTTC.

The table lists this clonotype with many counts. The genes are TRBV10-3 and TRBJ2-5; weak D call: TRBD2 (6 bases). CDR1 and CDR2 from the germline V gene are ENHRY and SYGVKD. The ends were cut back, 3 bases at V and 2 bases at J, with 10 bases in the middle. CDR3 length: 14 amino acids. This chain's CDR3 is CAISDGGSQETQYF. CDR3 coding DNA: TGTGCCATCAGTGATGGGGGGTCGCAAGAGACCCAGTACTTC.

This clonotype has only a few counts. An end of the junction does not agree with germline; a read error may underlie this. The chain combines TRBV6-1 with TRBJ2-3; D remains unclear. From germline, CDR1 is MNHNS and CDR2 SASEGT. The CDR3 spans 15 residues. The CDR3: CASREEGWVTDTQYF. The CDR3 DNA reads as TGTGCCAGCAGAGAAGAAGGGTGGGTCACAGATACGCAGTATTTT.

This clonotype was counted between two and nine times. The genes are TRBV7-9 and TRBJ1-2; 7 nucleotides match TRBD1. The CDR3 has 16 residues. Per germline, CDR1 SEHNR and CDR2 FQNEAQ (reference sequence). V lost 4 bases and J lost 2; bases outside the gene matches: 10. The CDR3 region is CASSSGGTDLNYGYTF. CDR3 in DNA: TGTGCCAGCAGCTCCGGAGGGACAGATCTCAACTATGGCTACACCTTC. Full variable domain (missing parts from reference TRBV7-9 and TRBJ1-2): DTGVSQNPRHKITKRGQNVTFRCDPISEHNRLYWYRQTLGQGPEFLTYFQNEAQLEKSRLLSDRFSAERPKGSFSTLEIQRTEQGDSAMYLCASSSGGTDLNYGYTFGSGTRLTVV.

V is TRBV6-1 and J is TRBJ2-1, with D possibly matching TRBD2 (5 bases). V lost 8 bases to trimming and J lost 10 bases, with 21 bases between them. The CDR3 covers 14 residues. CDR1 MNHNS and CDR2 SASEGT come from the germline V gene. For the CDR3, the DNA is TGTGCCAGCTCAAACGGGATTCTGATTAACGAGCAGTTCTTC. It specifies CASSNGILINEQFF.

This clonotype was seen at least ten times. The rearrangement uses TRBV5-1 and TRBJ2-6, with no clear D. CDR1 is SGHRS, CDR2 YFSETQ, per germline. The V end lost 5 bases, the J end lost 0 bases, and 12 bases lay between the germline ends. This CDR3 has 16 residues. CDR3 sequence: CASRPSPSSGANVLTF. CDR3 in DNA: TGCGCCAGCAGGCCATCGCCTAGCTCTGGGGCCAACGTCCTGACTTTC.

This clonotype has a handful of counts. The chain recombines TRBV4-3 with TRBJ2-7, with D hard to call. The germline gives CDR1 LGHNA, CDR2 YSLEER. Trimming took off 1 base at V and 2 bases at J, with 12 bases between the two ends. The CDR3 length is 15 residues. CDR3 region: CASSQGAQAAYEQYF. In nucleotides, the CDR3 is TGCGCCAGCAGCCAAGGTGCGCAGGCCGCCTACGAGCAGTACTTC.

In its sample, this clonotype was seen many times. The chain uses TRBV9 and TRBJ2-2; no reliable D call. Germline CDR1 is SGDLS and CDR2 is YYNGEE. This CDR3 is 13 amino acids long. The V end was cut by 0 bases, the J end by 6 bases, with 6 bases between. This chain's CDR3 is CASSVERPGELFF. The CDR3, as DNA: TGTGCCAGCAGCGTAGAGAGGCCCGGGGAGCTGTTTTTT.

This clonotype has a count of ten or more. The chain is built from TRBV11-2 and TRBJ2-5; D ambiguous. With 5 bases removed from V and 2 bases from J, the gap between germline ends came to 12 bases. Germline lookup yields CDR1 SGHAT and CDR2 FQNNGV. This CDR3 comprises 14 residues. CDR3 in amino acids: CASSLHGPQETQYF. The CDR3 bases are TGTGCCAGCAGCCTCCATGGGCCTCAAGAGACCCAGTACTTC.

This chain connects TRBV10-3 to TRBJ1-1; perhaps TRBD1 as D (5 bases). CDR1 is ENHRY, CDR2 SYGVKD, per germline. Between the trimmed V and J ends, which lost 2 bases and 3 bases, there was a span of 7 bases. This CDR3 is built from 13 residues. CDR3 DNA: TGTGCCATCAGTGAGGGGGGAGACACTGAAGCTTTCTTT. This codes for CAISEGGDTEAFF.

This clonotype was observed a few times. V and J are TRBV20-1 and TRBJ1-4; the D gene is possibly TRBD1 (6 bases). CDR3 size: 13 residues. Germline loops: CDR1 DFQATT, CDR2 SNEGSKA (reference sequence). V lost 1 base, J lost 7 bases, and 10 bases lay in between. The CDR3 DNA is TGCAGTGCTAGAGTACCAGGGGTTGAAAAACTGTTTTTT. This translates into CSARVPGVEKLFF.

This clonotype has only a few counts. The chain joins TRBV4-3 to TRBJ2-3, with D perhaps assigned TRBD1 or TRBD2 (5 bases each). Germline V CDR1 and CDR2: LGHNA, YSLEER. Deletions cut 1 base from V and 2 bases from J, with 10 bases between. This CDR3 has 15 amino acids. CDR3 residues: CASSQGGVLTDTQYF. In nucleotides, the CDR3 is TGCGCCAGCAGCCAAGGAGGGGTCCTCACAGATACGCAGTATTTT.

This clonotype was counted between two and nine times. The chain has TRBV15 and TRBJ1-4; 7 bases match TRBD1. Per the germline V gene, CDR1 is LNHNV and CDR2 is YYDKDF (reference sequence). The J segment lost 5 bases and the V segment lost 0 bases, leaving 9 bases of the junction unmatched. The CDR3 totals 17 residues. The CDR3 loop is CATSRDDLRGKNEKLFF. CDR3 DNA sequence: TGTGCCACCAGCAGAGACGACCTCAGGGGGAAGAATGAAAAACTGTTTTTT.

Comment on this clonotype: The junction departs from the called germline gene at one end, perhaps through a read error. The V call is TRBV11-2, the J call TRBJ1-1; D is ambiguous. CDR1 and CDR2 from the germline V gene are SGHAT and FQNNGV. The CDR3 consists of 15 residues. The CDR3 nucleotides read TGTGCCAGCAGCTTCTCAGGATTACTGAACACTGAAACTTTCTTT. Its protein is CASSFSGLLNTETFF.

This clonotype was detected a few times. This rearrangement joins TRBV20-1 to TRBJ1-2; D ambiguous. Germline V gives CDR1 DFQATT, CDR2 SNEGSKA (reference sequence). The ends were cut back, 6 bases at V and 8 bases at J, with 16 bases in the middle. The CDR3 is made up of 12 amino acids. CDR3 region: CSAGDRPRGYTF. CDR3 coding DNA: TGCAGTGCAGGTGACCGCCCCCGGGGCTACACCTTC.

This clonotype occurred a few times. This chain uses TRBV27 with TRBJ1-2; 7 nucleotides line up with TRBD1. The CDR3 consists of 17 residues. J gave up 4 bases and V 6 bases, and 17 bases lay outside the gene matches. CDR1 and CDR2 (germline): MNHEY, SMNVEV (reference sequence). The CDR3 region has the DNA TGTGCCAGCAGACCGAAGCGGACAGGTCTTTCGGTCTATGGCTACACCTTC. This encodes CASRPKRTGLSVYGYTF.

This clonotype was picked up many times. The V call is TRBV12-3 or TRBV12-4, the J call TRBJ1-2, with 10 bases that match TRBD1. There are 14 residues in the CDR3. Trimming cost V 6 bases and J 4 bases; bases outside gene matches: 5. CDR3 bases: TGTGCCAGCAGCTGGGACAGGGGAGGCTATGGCTACACCTTC. It encodes CASSWDRGGYGYTF.

V is TRBV6-5 and J is TRBJ1-1; a weak D match, TRBD1 (6 bases). The V end was cut by 4 bases, the J end by 4 bases, with 19 bases between. Germline V gives CDR1 MNHEY, CDR2 SVGAGI. The CDR3 is 16 amino acids. The DNA of the CDR3 is TGTGCCAGCAGTTCTCTACCGGGGGGCCAGGGCACTGAAGCTTTCTTT. It specifies CASSSLPGGQGTEAFF.

This clonotype has ten or more counts. The rearrangement links TRBV20-1 to TRBJ2-1, with TRBD2 as a possible D gene (5 bases). The CDR3 sequence is 16 residues long. CDR1 and CDR2 from the germline V gene are DFQATT and SNEGSKA (reference sequence). V was cut by 3 bases and J by 4 bases, with 19 bases left in between. The CDR3 protein is CSASQRTPWVYNEQFF. The CDR3 bases are TGCAGTGCTAGTCAAAGGACTCCCTGGGTATACAATGAGCAGTTCTTC.

This clonotype was recorded at least ten times. Compared with germline, one end of the junction differs, possibly owing to a read error. The chain has TRBV7-2 and TRBJ2-3; the D call may be TRBD1 or TRBD2 (5 bases each). There are 14 residues in the CDR3. Germline CDR1 reads SGHTA; CDR2 reads FQGNSA. CDR3 sequence reads: CASSGQVWGPPRDF. CDR3 nucleotides: TGTGCCAGCAGCGGCCAGGTGTGGGGACCCCCTAGGGATTTT. The complete variable domain, with remaining parts taken from reference TRBV7-2 and TRBJ2-3, reads GAGVSQSPSNKVTEKGKDVELRCDPISGHTALYWYRQSLGQGLEFLIYFQGNSAPDKSGLPSDRFSAERTGGSVSTLTIQRTQQEDSAVYLCASSGQVWGPPRDFGPGTRLTVL.

Ten or more counts support this clonotype. This chain connects TRBV10-3 to TRBJ1-1; the D gene is possibly TRBD1 (6 bases). The CDR3 runs to 15 residues. V was pared by 0 bases and J by 6 bases, with 14 bases between. CDR1 is ENHRY, CDR2 SYGVKD, per germline. The CDR3 sequence: CAISESSGGLPEAFF. The CDR3 DNA sequence: TGTGCCATCAGTGAGTCGAGCGGGGGCTTACCTGAAGCTTTCTTT.